One sample yielded the 21 T cell receptor beta chains listed below, sequenced in a study of blood T cell repertoires in COVID-19. This table comes from immunoSEQ multiplex PCR, and its TCRdb copy is limited to in-frame clones, with some not included. The data contain 110,000 to 150,000 clones, about 90% of them seen just once; the ten biggest clones take up approximately 11%. Sequencing was carried out using peripheral blood. These receptors all stem from a woman of 80 years or more with acute or convalescent COVID-19.

This rearrangement joins TRBV6-6 to TRBJ2-7; D possibly corresponds to TRBD1 (5 bases). Germline V gives CDR1 MNHNY, CDR2 SVGAGI (reference sequence). Trimming removed 2 bases from V and 4 bases from J, with 15 bases in between. CDR3 length equals 15 residues. The CDR3 region is CASSYAPQGSYEQYF. CDR3 DNA sequence: TGTGCCAGCAGTTACGCCCCGCAGGGATCGTACGAGCAGTACTTC.

The gene calls are TRBV12-5 and TRBJ2-7; the D gene is possibly TRBD2 (6 bases). Germline values: CDR1 LGHNT, CDR2 FRNRAP. The CDR3 has 14 residues. The ends were cut back, 1 base at V and 5 bases at J, with 12 bases in the middle. The CDR3 sequence is CASGLGEVSDEQYF. The CDR3 DNA reads TGTGCTAGTGGTTTGGGGGAGGTAAGCGACGAGCAGTACTTC.

The chain combines TRBV20-1 with TRBJ1-2, with TRBD1 identical over 7 bases. The CDR3 is made up of 11 amino acids. Trimming removed 8 bases from V and 4 bases from J; junction bases left unmatched: 4. Germline CDR1 reads DFQATT; CDR2 reads SNEGSKA (reference sequence). CDR3: CSIRQGYGYTF. The CDR3 DNA reads as TGCAGTATACGACAGGGCTATGGCTACACCTTC.

This chain joins TRBV5-1 and TRBJ2-1, with TRBD1 identical over 8 bases. The V and J ends lost 0 bases and 3 bases, in that order; junction bases with no gene match: 2. The CDR3 is made up of 15 amino acids. In germline, CDR1 is SGHRS, CDR2 YFSETQ. CDR3 coding DNA: TGCGCCAGCAGCTTGGGACAGGGGTTCTACAATGAGCAGTTCTTC. As protein: CASSLGQGFYNEQFF.

This rearrangement joins TRBV10-1 to TRBJ1-1; 8 bases line up with TRBD1. The V gene's germline CDR1 is WNHNN and CDR2 SYGVQD (reference sequence). This CDR3 is built from 15 residues. Trimming cost V 0 bases and J 9 bases; bases outside gene matches: 9. CDR3 sequence reads: CASSESFGQGVKAFF. The CDR3 DNA sequence: TGCGCCAGCAGTGAGTCGTTCGGACAGGGAGTAAAAGCTTTCTTT.

The rearrangement uses TRBV7-9 and TRBJ2-4, with D possibly being TRBD2 (5 bases). The CDR3 is 14 residues long. CDR1 and CDR2 from the germline V gene are SEHNR and FQNEAQ (reference sequence). Trimming took off 1 base at V and 1 base at J, with 5 bases between the two ends. The chain's CDR3 is CASSLGEAKNIQYF. CDR3 coding DNA: TGTGCCAGCAGCTTAGGGGAGGCCAAAAACATTCAGTACTTC.

The chain has TRBV30 and TRBJ1-1; TRBD1 agrees at 7 bases. This CDR3 comprises 15 residues. Trimming removed 2 bases from V and 4 bases from J; junction bases left unmatched: 10. Germline V gene lookup returns CDR1 GTSNPN and CDR2 SVGIG (reference sequence). Here the CDR3 reads CAWSPRGRRVTEAFF. Written as DNA, the CDR3 is TGTGCCTGGAGTCCTAGGGGGCGCCGGGTCACTGAAGCTTTCTTT.

This chain joins TRBV27 and TRBJ1-5; 7 bases match TRBD1. V was pared by 4 bases and J by 5 bases, with 14 bases of the junction left unmatched. The CDR3 sequence is 17 residues long. Looked up from germline, CDR1 is MNHEY and CDR2 is SMNVEV (reference sequence). This CDR3 reads CASSSTLDRVRDQPQHF. DNA for the CDR3: TGTGCCAGCAGTTCGACCCTTGACAGGGTAAGGGATCAGCCCCAGCATTTT.

V and J are TRBV11-2 and TRBJ1-2; 7 bases are a match to TRBD1. Per germline, CDR1 SGHAT and CDR2 FQNNGV. The CDR3 has 15 residues. V lost 1 base and J lost 3; bases outside the gene matches: 5. Written as DNA, the CDR3 is TGTGCCAGCAGCTTAGGGGCAGGGGGGTACTATGGCTACACCTTC. The encoded protein is CASSLGAGGYYGYTF.

DNA for the CDR3: TGTGCCAGCAACCCGGGACAGGGGCTCGGAAACACCATATATTTT. Translated: CASNPGQGLGNTIYF. The rearrangement joins TRBV6-6 to TRBJ1-3; TRBD1 matches 10 bases. After removal of 7 bases from V and 4 bases from J, the junction contained 7 bases not matched to a gene. CDR3 length: 15 residues. The germline V gene has CDR1 MNHNY and CDR2 SVGAGI (reference sequence).

This clone has a single count. The gene calls are TRBV30 and TRBJ2-5, with 7 bases identical to TRBD2. The CDR3 is 14 amino acids. The ends lost 0 bases at V and 2 bases at J; junction bases unmatched: 3. Germline V gives CDR1 GTSNPN, CDR2 SVGIG (reference sequence). The DNA for the CDR3 is TGTGCCTGGAGTGTGGGAGGGCCTCAAGAGACCCAGTACTTC. Encoded protein: CAWSVGGPQETQYF.

The chain recombines TRBV4-1 with TRBJ1-1; 9 positions match TRBD1. Germline V lookup: CDR1 MGHRA, CDR2 YSYEKL. Trimming took 4 bases from V and 1 from J; bases not matched to a gene: 4. This CDR3 has 15 residues. CDR3 sequence (DNA): TGCGCCAGCAGCCCACAGGGGGCGGCGAACACTGAAGCTTTCTTT. Its translation is CASSPQGAANTEAFF.

This clone occurred once. The V call is TRBV19, the J call TRBJ2-3; 14 bases align to TRBD2. The CDR3 totals 22 residues. Losses at the gene ends were 0 bases for V and 5 bases for J; bases not matched to a gene: 19. The germline V gene encodes CDR1 LNHDA and CDR2 SQIVND (reference sequence). The CDR3: CASSIDPPIPGLAGELIDTQYF. The DNA for the CDR3 is TGTGCCAGTAGTATAGATCCCCCAATTCCGGGACTAGCGGGGGAGTTAATAGATACGCAGTATTTT. Based on the CDR3 plus reference TRBV19 and TRBJ2-3, the full variable domain is DGGITQSPKYLFRKEGQNVTLSCEQNLNHDAMYWYRQDPGQGLRLIYYSQIVNDFQKGDIAEGYSVSREKKESFPLTVTSAQKNPTAFYLCASSIDPPIPGLAGELIDTQYFGPGTRLTVL.

This chain links TRBV30 with TRBJ2-2; possibly TRBD1 for D (6 bases). This CDR3 has 16 amino acids. V lost 4 bases and J lost 1, with 16 bases in between. Germline CDR1 reads GTSNPN; CDR2 reads SVGIG (reference sequence). The CDR3 reads CAWTPHQGRNTGELFF. The CDR3 DNA is TGTGCCTGGACCCCGCATCAGGGGCGGAACACCGGGGAGCTGTTTTTT.

Points on this clone: Other DNA sequences of this sample code for an identical CDR3. V usage is TRBV5-1 and J usage is TRBJ2-2; no firm D call. Between the trimmed V and J ends, which lost 0 bases and 1 base, there was a span of 4 bases. Germline CDR1 and CDR2: SGHRS and YFSETQ. This CDR3 has 14 residues. This chain's CDR3 is CASSLDRNTGELFF. In DNA form, the CDR3 reads TGCGCCAGCAGCTTGGACAGGAACACCGGGGAGCTGTTTTTT.

The gene calls are TRBV4-1 and TRBJ1-1; 11 bases align to TRBD1. The V gene end was trimmed by 3 bases and the J gene end by 5 bases; junction bases not matched to a gene: 14. Per germline, CDR1 MGHRA and CDR2 YSYEKL. CDR3 length equals 18 residues. The CDR3 loop is CASSHGFRTGGPKTEAFF. CDR3 sequence (DNA): TGCGCCAGCAGCCACGGATTTCGGACAGGGGGCCCAAAGACTGAAGCTTTCTTT.

The J gene is TRBJ2-3, the V gene TRBV18, with D hard to call. The CDR3 contains 13 residues. Between the trimmed V and J ends, which lost 3 bases and 4 bases, there was a span of 8 bases. The germline gives CDR1 KGHSH, CDR2 LQKENI. The DNA of the CDR3 is TGTGCCAGCTCACCTAGTTTTGCAGATACGCAGTATTTT. Translating it yields CASSPSFADTQYF.

This clone was seen a single time. The V gene is TRBV27, the J gene TRBJ2-2, with TRBD1 as a possible D gene (6 bases). V gave up 5 bases and J gave up 0 bases, with 13 bases separating them. This CDR3 comprises 16 residues. CDR1 MNHEY and CDR2 SMNVEV come from the germline V gene (reference sequence). This chain's CDR3 is CASSPDRLANTGELFF. DNA of the CDR3: TGTGCCAGCAGTCCAGACAGGTTGGCGAACACCGGGGAGCTGTTTTTT.

The chain employs TRBV30 and TRBJ2-1; 9 nucleotides agree with TRBD2. V shed 0 bases and J 7 bases; nucleotides not matched to a gene: 16. Germline V gene lookup returns CDR1 GTSNPN and CDR2 SVGIG (reference sequence). The CDR3 sequence is 18 residues long. In DNA form, the CDR3 reads TGTGCCTGGAGTGTATGGTTAGGGATGGACAGCGGGGGGAATGAGCAGTTCTTC. Translation gives CAWSVWLGMDSGGNEQFF.

The V call is TRBV7-2, the J call TRBJ1-5; D is possibly TRBD1 (6 bases). CDR3 length: 13 amino acids. V shed 2 bases and J shed 5 bases, with 7 bases lying between them. Germline CDR1 reads SGHTA; CDR2 reads FQGNSA. The CDR3 loop is CASSLTGHQPQHF. The CDR3 nucleotides are TGTGCCAGCAGCTTAACAGGGCATCAGCCCCAGCATTTT.

Notes on this clone: This sample also contains other DNA sequences that code for the same CDR3. The rearrangement links TRBV29-1 to TRBJ1-2; 8 nucleotides align to TRBD1. Germline loops: CDR1 SQVTM, CDR2 ANQGSEA. This CDR3 contains 14 residues. V lost 1 base to trimming and J lost 4 bases; unmatched junction nucleotides: 5. The CDR3 here is CSVEGTGGFYGYTF. In nucleotides, the CDR3 is TGCAGCGTTGAAGGAACAGGGGGTTTCTATGGCTACACCTTC.